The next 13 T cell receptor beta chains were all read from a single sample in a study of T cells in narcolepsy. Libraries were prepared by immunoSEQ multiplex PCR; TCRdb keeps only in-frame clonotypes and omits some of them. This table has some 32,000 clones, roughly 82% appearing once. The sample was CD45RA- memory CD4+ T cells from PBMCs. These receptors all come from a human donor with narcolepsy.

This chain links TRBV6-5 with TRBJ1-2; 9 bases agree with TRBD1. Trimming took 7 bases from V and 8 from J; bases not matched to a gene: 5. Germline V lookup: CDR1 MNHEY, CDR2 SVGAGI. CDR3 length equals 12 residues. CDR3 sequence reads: CASKTGGKGYTF. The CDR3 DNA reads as TGTGCCAGCAAGACAGGGGGTAAAGGCTACACCTTC.

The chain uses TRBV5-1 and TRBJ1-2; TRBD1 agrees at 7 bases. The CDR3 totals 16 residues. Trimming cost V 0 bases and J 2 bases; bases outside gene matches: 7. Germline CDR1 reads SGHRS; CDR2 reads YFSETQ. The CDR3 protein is CASSLAPDRLNYGYTF. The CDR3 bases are TGCGCCAGCAGCTTGGCCCCGGACAGGCTAAACTATGGCTACACCTTC.

CDR3 in DNA: TGTGCCAGTAGTATAGATCTCTTGGGGAACACCGGGGAGCTGTTTTTT. This translates into CASSIDLLGNTGELFF. The chain employs TRBV19 and TRBJ2-2; D gene uncertain. CDR1 LNHDA and CDR2 SQIVND come from the germline V gene (reference sequence). The CDR3 runs 16 residues. Trimming pared 0 bases from V and 1 base from J, leaving 9 bases between.

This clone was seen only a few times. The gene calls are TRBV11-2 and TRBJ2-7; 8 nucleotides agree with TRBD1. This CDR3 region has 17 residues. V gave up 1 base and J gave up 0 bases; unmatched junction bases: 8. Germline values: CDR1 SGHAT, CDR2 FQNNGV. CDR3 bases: TGTGCCAGCAGCTTAGCTCTCGGACAGGGCAGCTCCTACGAGCAGTACTTC. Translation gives CASSLALGQGSSYEQYF. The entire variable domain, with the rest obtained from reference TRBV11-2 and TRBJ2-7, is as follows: EAGVAQSPRYKIIEKRQSVAFWCNPISGHATLYWYQQILGQGPKLLIQFQNNGVVDDSQLPKDRFSAERLKGVDSTLKIQPAKLEDSAVYLCASSLALGQGSSYEQYFGPGTRLTVT.

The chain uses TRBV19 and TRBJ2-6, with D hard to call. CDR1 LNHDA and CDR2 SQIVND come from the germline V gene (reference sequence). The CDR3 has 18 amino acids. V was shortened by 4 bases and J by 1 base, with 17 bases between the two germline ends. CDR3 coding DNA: TGTGCCAGTAGTAGGTACTCGGAGCAGGATTCTGGGGCCAACGTCCTGACTTTC. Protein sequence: CASSRYSEQDSGANVLTF.

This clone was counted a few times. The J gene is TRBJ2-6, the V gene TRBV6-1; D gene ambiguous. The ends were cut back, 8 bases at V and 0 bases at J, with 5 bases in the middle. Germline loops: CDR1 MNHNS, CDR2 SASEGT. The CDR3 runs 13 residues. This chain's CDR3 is CASLASGANVLTF. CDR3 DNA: TGTGCCAGCCTTGCCTCTGGGGCCAACGTCCTGACTTTC.

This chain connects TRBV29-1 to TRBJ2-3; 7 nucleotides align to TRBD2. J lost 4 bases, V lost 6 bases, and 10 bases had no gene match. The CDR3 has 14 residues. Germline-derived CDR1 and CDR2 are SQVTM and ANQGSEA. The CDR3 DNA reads TGCAGCGTCTGCCGGGGAGGGGATGCAGATACGCAGTATTTT. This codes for CSVCRGGDADTQYF.

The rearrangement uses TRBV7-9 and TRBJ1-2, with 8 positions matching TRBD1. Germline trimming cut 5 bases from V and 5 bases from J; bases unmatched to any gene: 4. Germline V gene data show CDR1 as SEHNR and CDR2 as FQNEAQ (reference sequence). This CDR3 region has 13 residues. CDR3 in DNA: TGTGCCAGCAGCCTACAGGGGGGGTATGGCTACACCTTC. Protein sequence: CASSLQGGYGYTF.

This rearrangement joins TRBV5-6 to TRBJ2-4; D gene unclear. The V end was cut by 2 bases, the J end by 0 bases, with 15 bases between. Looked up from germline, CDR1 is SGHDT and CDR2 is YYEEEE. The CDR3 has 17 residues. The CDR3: CASSLMGSERAKNIQYF. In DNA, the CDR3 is TGTGCCAGCAGCTTAATGGGAAGTGAAAGAGCCAAAAACATTCAGTACTTC.

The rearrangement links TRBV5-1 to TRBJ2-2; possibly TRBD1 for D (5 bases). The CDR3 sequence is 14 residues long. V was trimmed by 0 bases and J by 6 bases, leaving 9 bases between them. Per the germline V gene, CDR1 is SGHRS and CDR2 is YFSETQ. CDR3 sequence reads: CASSLDGAPGELFF. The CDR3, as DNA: TGCGCCAGCAGCTTGGATGGGGCCCCCGGGGAGCTGTTTTTT.

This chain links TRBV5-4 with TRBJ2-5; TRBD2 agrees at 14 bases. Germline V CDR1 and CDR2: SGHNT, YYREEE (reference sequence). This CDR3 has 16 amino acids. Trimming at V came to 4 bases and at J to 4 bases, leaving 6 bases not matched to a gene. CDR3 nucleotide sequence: TGTGCCAGCAGCGCGGGGACTAGCGGGAGCCGAGAGACCCAGTACTTC. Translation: CASSAGTSGSRETQYF.

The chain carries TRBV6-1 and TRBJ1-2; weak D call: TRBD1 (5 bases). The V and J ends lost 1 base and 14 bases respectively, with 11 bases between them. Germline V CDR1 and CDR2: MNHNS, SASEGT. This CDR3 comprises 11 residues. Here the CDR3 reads CASSEEVAGTF. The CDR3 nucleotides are TGTGCCAGCAGTGAAGAGGTGGCAGGGACCTTC.

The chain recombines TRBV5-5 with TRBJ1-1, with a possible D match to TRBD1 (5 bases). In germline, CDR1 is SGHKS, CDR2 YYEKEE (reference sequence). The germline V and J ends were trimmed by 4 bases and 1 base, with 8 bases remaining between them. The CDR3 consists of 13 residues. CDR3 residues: CASSRGTNTEAFF. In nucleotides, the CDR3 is TGTGCCAGCAGCCGGGGGACGAACACTGAAGCTTTCTTT.